A single sample gave rise to the 7 T cell receptor beta chains below, sequenced in a study of T-cell memory formation after mild COVID-19. TCRdb ran MiXCR on the 5' RACE reads and lists one entry per CDR3 protein. In the table there are around 370,000 distinct CDR3 sequences, around 21% of which are singletons. The material sequenced was PBMCs or a T cell subset sorted from them (not recorded which). The receptors originated from an adult woman who had mild COVID-19 (a few samples of this study predate the infection). Cell type and time point are not known.

A few counts support this clonotype. The CDR3 nucleotides are TGTGCCAGCAGTCCTGAGCGGGTCCGCACAGATACGCAGTATTTT. Encoded protein: CASSPERVRTDTQYF. This chain joins TRBV12-3 or TRBV12-4 and TRBJ2-3; D might be TRBD2 (6 bases). V lost 5 bases to trimming and J lost 1 base, with 13 bases between them. There are 15 residues in the CDR3.

The chain carries TRBV19 and TRBJ1-1; the D is unclear. This CDR3 has 13 residues. Germline assignment: CDR1 LNHDA and CDR2 SQIVND (reference sequence). The V gene lost 6 bases and the J gene lost 1 base, with 9 bases spanning the gap. In nucleotides, the CDR3 is TGTGCCAGTAGGGCTTTCGGGAACACTGAAGCTTTCTTT. Protein product: CASRAFGNTEAFF.

This clonotype came up many times. The chain carries TRBV24-1 and TRBJ2-1; no definite D call. Trimming cost V 3 bases and J 3 bases, with 5 bases left between them. This CDR3 region has 13 residues. The germline CDR1 and CDR2 sequences are KGHDR and SFDVKD. This chain's CDR3 is CATSDRLYNEQFF. The CDR3 bases are TGTGCCACCAGTGATCGTCTCTACAATGAGCAGTTCTTC.

This clonotype was observed a few times. V usage is TRBV5-6 and J usage is TRBJ1-1; D is unclear. CDR1 is SGHDT, CDR2 YYEEEE, per germline. CDR3 length: 13 amino acids. Trimming removed 0 bases from V and 6 bases from J, with 9 bases in between. The CDR3 DNA is TGTGCCAGCAGCTTGGATGTCTTCGCTGAAGCTTTCTTT. It encodes CASSLDVFAEAFF.

This rearrangement joins TRBV18 to TRBJ2-7; D is unclear. The germline V gene has CDR1 KGHSH and CDR2 LQKENI. Trimming shortened V by 3 bases and J by 2 bases, and 8 bases separated the two germline ends. The length of the CDR3 is 13 residues. As DNA, the CDR3 is TGTGCCAGCTCACCCACTCCAACCTACGAGCAGTACTTC. It codes for CASSPTPTYEQYF.

The chain has TRBV24-1 and TRBJ2-1; 10 bases agree with TRBD2. Germline-derived CDR1 and CDR2 are KGHDR and SFDVKD. CDR3 length: 18 residues. After removal of 6 bases from V and 8 bases from J, the junction contained 18 bases not matched to a gene. CDR3 coding DNA: TGTGCCACCAGTAGGGTAGCGGGGGGACGGAGTGCCGGGGATGAGCAGTTCTTC. This codes for CATSRVAGGRSAGDEQFF.

This clonotype was seen only a few times. The chain uses TRBV4-3 and TRBJ1-2, with 9 bases aligning to TRBD1. This CDR3 comprises 17 residues. Germline values: CDR1 LGHNA, CDR2 YSLEER. Trimming removed 4 bases from V and 4 bases from J; junction bases left unmatched: 13. The CDR3 protein is CASSPFKGQGTIYGYTF. The CDR3 DNA follows: TGCGCCAGCAGCCCCTTTAAAGGACAGGGGACTATCTATGGCTACACCTTC.